This T cell receptor (beta chain) comes out of a study of CD8+CD57+ T cells in acquired aplastic anemia. Study-level results: Patients and controls were found to share twenty-nine CD8+ CDR3 sequences. Patients versus controls showed no significant CD8+ Simpson's diversity difference.

This clonotype was seen a few times. Its antigen is currently unknown. Previously, flow cytometry had revealed CD8+CD57+ cell expansion in the patients chosen for sequencing. The cohort consisted entirely of patients having severe acquired aplastic anemia. Template material for TCR beta VDJ and CDR3 profiling consisted of genomic DNA. Using its own MiXCR run on the reads, TCRdb lists one record per CDR3 protein. The sample contains about 190,000 distinct CDR3 sequences, around 47% of which appear only once. The TCR was taken from a human donor with aplastic anemia. The sample comprised sorted CD4+, CD8+, or CD8+CD57+ T cells (not recorded which) from PBMCs.

The CDR3 region is CASSEEAASYEQYF. As DNA, the CDR3 is TGTGCCAGCAGTGAAGAGGCAGCTTCCTACGAGCAGTACTTC. The rearrangement links TRBV2 to TRBJ2-7, with unresolved D. Trimming stripped 1 base from V and 1 base from J, with 8 bases between. The CDR3 runs to 14 residues. Germline V gene data show CDR1 as SNHLY and CDR2 as FYNNEI.